The 5 T cell receptor beta chains given below trace back to one sample, sequenced in a study of T cells after yellow fever vaccination. MiXCR, run by TCRdb on the 5' RACE reads, gives a single entry per CDR3 protein. In the table there are more than 90,000 distinct CDR3 sequences, 7.2% of which are singletons. This specimen was CD4+ T cells sorted from PBMCs, taken approximately 40 days after the first yellow fever vaccination. These receptors originate from a young man who received the YFV17D yellow fever vaccine.

This clonotype was counted at least ten times. The V and J genes are TRBV7-2 and TRBJ2-3; D may be TRBD2 (5 bases). Germline CDR1 is SGHTA and CDR2 is FQGNSA. The ends were cut back, 4 bases at V and 11 bases at J, with 10 bases in the middle. This CDR3 has 11 amino acids. As DNA, the CDR3 is TGTGCCAGCAGCTCGGACTTCCTGCAGTATTTT. This sequence encodes CASSSDFLQYF. The whole variable domain, remainder taken from reference TRBV7-2 and TRBJ2-3, is GAGVSQSPSNKVTEKGKDVELRCDPISGHTALYWYRQSLGQGLEFLIYFQGNSAPDKSGLPSDRFSAERTGGSVSTLTIQRTQQEDSAVYLCASSSDFLQYFGPGTRLTVL.

The sample holds many counts of this clonotype. The J gene is TRBJ1-1, the V gene TRBV6-5; TRBD1 aligns across 7 bases. V was clipped by 5 bases and J by 1 base; unmatched bases: 4. Germline V gene data show CDR1 as MNHEY and CDR2 as SVGAGI. This CDR3 is built from 14 residues. The CDR3 DNA is TGTGCCAGCAGTCGTGGACAGGCGAACACTGAAGCTTTCTTT. Protein: CASSRGQANTEAFF.

This clonotype appeared many times. The V gene is TRBV6-1, the J gene TRBJ2-1; D might be TRBD2 (6 bases). Germline V gene lookup returns CDR1 MNHNS and CDR2 SASEGT. Trimming removed 2 bases from V and 5 bases from J, with 13 bases in between. This CDR3 has 15 residues. The CDR3 DNA reads TGTGCCAGCAGTGAATATAGCGGTTACAACAATGAGCAGTTCTTC. Protein sequence: CASSEYSGYNNEQFF.

The gene calls are TRBV5-4 and TRBJ2-2; 8 bases are a match to TRBD2. Germline values: CDR1 SGHNT, CDR2 YYREEE (reference sequence). J was trimmed by 5 bases and V by 4 bases; bases with no gene match: 7. This CDR3 comprises 15 residues. CDR3 sequence: CASSPGLARTGELFF. CDR3 DNA sequence: TGTGCCAGCAGCCCCGGACTAGCCAGAACCGGGGAGCTGTTTTTT.

This clonotype was seen repeatedly, ten times or more. This chain connects TRBV5-4 to TRBJ1-1, with D unclear. V was cut by 4 bases and J by 0 bases, with 7 bases left in between. The CDR3 consists of 13 residues. Germline values: CDR1 SGHNT, CDR2 YYREEE (reference sequence). The CDR3 is CASSGDLNTEAFF. The CDR3 DNA sequence: TGTGCCAGCAGCGGAGACTTGAACACTGAAGCTTTCTTT.